This T cell receptor (beta chain) was recorded in a study of T cells expressing NK-cell markers. Study context: Source material for TCR beta repertoires consisted of sorted CD3+CD56+NKG2C+, CD3+CD56+NKG2C- and CD3+CD56-NKG2C+ T cells. Eight donors were sequenced, seven testing HCMV-seropositive and one testing seronegative.

Germline-derived CDR1 and CDR2 are SEHNR and FQNEAQ (reference sequence). This CDR3 has 14 residues. TCRdb reprocessed the 5' RACE reads, keeping one entry per CDR3 protein, no DNA. The listing records 120,000 to 150,000 distinct CDR3 sequences. The clonotype originates from a man aged 18 to 29 in good health. Sequenced input: blood T cells: a sorted CD56 or NKG2C T cell subset, CD4+ or CD8+ T cells, or bulk PBMC T cells (not recorded which). J is TRBJ1-4 and V is TRBV7-9; TCRdb's D call, TRBD1, is unchecked because there is no DNA. The chain's CDR3 is CASSEQGSNEKLFF. The full variable domain, completed using reference TRBV7-9 and TRBJ1-4, is DTGVSQNPRHKITKRGQNVTFRCDPISEHNRLYWYRQTLGQGPEFLTYFQNEAQLEKSRLLSDRFSAERPKGSFSTLEIQRTEQGDSAMYLCASSEQGSNEKLFFGSGTQLSVL.